This TCR beta chain was captured in a study of shared clonotypes between healthy human individuals. Clones were read by immunoSEQ multiplex PCR, and TCRdb kept only the in-frame ones, dropping some. In the table there are 600,000 to 750,000 clones, roughly 72% of which are singletons. There are 14 residues in the CDR3. V was cut by 3 bases and J by 9 bases, with 17 bases left in between. Germline values: CDR1 MDHEN, CDR2 SYDVKM. This rearrangement joins TRBV28 to TRBJ1-2; possibly TRBD1 for D (6 bases). This receptor was identified in a woman in her thirties in good health. Specimen: memory CD4+ T cells sorted from blood. Regarding subset: CD45RA-negative fraction. CDR3 DNA: TGTGCCAGCAGTTTTAATATGGGGGGCGCCCGCTACACCTTC. It yields the protein CASSFNMGGARYTF.